This is a list of T cell receptor beta chains from one sample in a study of human thymus T cells. Sequencing was performed with immunoSEQ multiplex PCR; in TCRdb, only in-frame clones are kept and a portion is missing. In the table there are roughly 60,000 clones, over 85% of which are singletons. The sequencing sample was made of blood. Receptor source: a boy less than two years old with a congenital heart defect but otherwise immunologically healthy. Each CDR3 is given with its conserved first and last residue. The D gene is left open where the match is weak. The size field is filled for only some rows; it gives once, few, many or a size class.

TRBD2,-,TRBJ2-7,TRBV28,TGTGCCAGCAGTTTAGGCCTAGCGGGAGTTTCCTCCTACGAGCAGTACTTC,CASSLGLAGVSSYEQYF
-,once,TRBJ2-3,TRBV5-1,TGCGCCAGCAGCCCATGGGCAGTGGGCCTATCTAGCACAGATACGCAGTATTTT,CASSPWAVGLSSTDTQYF
-,-,TRBJ2-7,TRBV25-1,TGTGCCAGCAGTGAGCGGCAGACTTACGAGCAGTACTTC,CASSERQTYEQYF
TRBD2,-,TRBJ2-1,TRBV5-8,TGTGCCAGCAGCCGTGGACTAGCGGTCCATAATGTGGATGAGCAGTTCTTC,CASSRGLAVHNVDEQFF
-,-,TRBJ2-1,TRBV2,TGTGCCAGCAGAAACGGGACTTGGTACAATGAGCAGTTCTTC,CASRNGTWYNEQFF
-,-,TRBJ2-3,TRBV9,TGTGCCAGCAGCGTTGGGGTTTACAGCACAGATACGCAGTATTTT,CASSVGVYSTDTQYF
-,-,TRBJ2-6,TRBV6-5,TGTGCCAGCAGTTACAGTGCGGGTGGGGCCAACGTCCTGACTTTC,CASSYSAGGANVLTF
TRBD1,-,TRBJ1-2,TRBV10-1,TGCGCCAGCAGGCTAAACCCGAGACAGGGTGGGGATGGCTACACCTTC,CASRLNPRQGGDGYTF
TRBD1,-,TRBJ2-1,TRBV7-9,TGTGCCAGCAGAACAGGGGGCAACGAGCAGTTCTTC,CASRTGGNEQFF
TRBD1,-,TRBJ2-7,TRBV10-1,TGCGCCAGCAGTGAGACTCCAGGTGACAGGGGGAACGAGCAGTACTTC,CASSETPGDRGNEQYF
TRBD1,-,TRBJ2-3,TRBV29-1,TGCAGCGTTGGACAGGGCGCAGATACGCAGTATTTT,CSVGQGADTQYF
TRBD1,-,TRBJ2-7,TRBV19,TGTGCCAGTAGTACCAACCCGACGGGACAGGGAATTCAGTACTTC,CASSTNPTGQGIQYF
-,-,TRBJ1-1,TRBV18,TGTGCCAGCTCACCACGCGGAAGAGGGGGGAACACTGAAGCTTTCTTT,CASSPRGRGGNTEAFF
-,once,TRBJ2-5,TRBV19,TGTGCCAGTAGTATAGGAGGGGCGTATGGGGAGACCCAGTACTTC,CASSIGGAYGETQYF
-,-,TRBJ1-6,TRBV12-5,TGTGCTAGTGGTCCTAGGGGGTATAATAATTCACCCCTCCACTTT,CASGPRGYNNSPLHF
TRBD1,-,TRBJ2-7,TRBV28,TGTGCCAGCTCCGGGACAGGGGAGCACGAGCAGTACTTC,CASSGTGEHEQYF
TRBD1,-,TRBJ1-5,TRBV7-3,TGTGCCAGCAGCTTAACAGGCCGGACAGGGGGCCATCAGCCCCAGCATTTT,CASSLTGRTGGHQPQHF
-,-,TRBJ1-1,TRBV19,TGTGCCAGTATAAGCTGGGCTGAAGCTTTCTTT,CASISWAEAFF
TRBD1,-,TRBJ2-6,TRBV27,TGTGCCAGCAGCTCCCAGGGGGCTGGGGCCAACGTCCTGACTTTC,CASSSQGAGANVLTF
TRBD2,-,TRBJ2-5,TRBV10-2,TGCGCCAGCAAATCCCTAGCGGGAGGGCGGAAGACCCAGTACTTC,CASKSLAGGRKTQYF
-,-,TRBJ2-3,TRBV7-3,TGTGCCAGCAGCTCGGACTACACAGATACGCAGTATTTT,CASSSDYTDTQYF
TRBD2,-,TRBJ2-1,TRBV27,TGTGCCAGCAGTCCTAGCGGTTCGGTCATCGATGAGCAGTTCTTC,CASSPSGSVIDEQFF
-,-,TRBJ2-7,TRBV28,TGTGCCAGCAGTTTCCGGGTCTACGAGCAGTACTTC,CASSFRVYEQYF
-,-,TRBJ2-7,TRBV11-3,TGTGCCAGCAGCTCAGACATAAGCTCCTACGAGCAGTACTTC,CASSSDISSYEQYF
TRBD1,-,TRBJ1-5,TRBV19,TGTGCCAGTGGGGACAGTGACCATTATAGCAATCAGCCCCAGCATTTT,CASGDSDHYSNQPQHF
TRBD1,-,TRBJ2-3,TRBV5-1,TGCGCCAGCAGCCCCTATAAAAGGGGGCTTAGAGATACGCAGTATTTT,CASSPYKRGLRDTQYF
-,-,TRBJ2-7,TRBV28,TGTGCCAGCAGTCCAACCCTAGGACTAAAAAGCGAGCAGTACTTC,CASSPTLGLKSEQYF
TRBD2,-,TRBJ2-4,TRBV7-2,TGTGCCAGCAGCTTAGTAGGGGCGGGAGGCAAAAACATTCAGTACTTC,CASSLVGAGGKNIQYF
TRBD2,-,TRBJ2-7,TRBV5-1,TGCGCCAGCAGCTTGGGAGGGACTAGCGGGATCGACGAGCAGTACTTC,CASSLGGTSGIDEQYF
-,-,TRBJ2-3,TRBV4-2,TGTGCCAGCAGCCAAGATCGACGGCTGCCGGGTACGCAGTATTTT,CASSQDRRLPGTQYF
-,-,TRBJ2-2,TRBV6-5,TGTGCCAGCAGTTATGCCCTGAACGGGGAGCTGTTTTTT,CASSYALNGELFF
TRBD1,-,TRBJ2-1,TRBV5-6,TGTGCCAGCAGCCTAGGGGGCATGGGATACAATGAGCAGTTCTTC,CASSLGGMGYNEQFF
-,-,TRBJ1-1,TRBV5-4,TGTGCCAGCAGTTTCAACCAGGAGGCTTTCTTT,CASSFNQEAFF